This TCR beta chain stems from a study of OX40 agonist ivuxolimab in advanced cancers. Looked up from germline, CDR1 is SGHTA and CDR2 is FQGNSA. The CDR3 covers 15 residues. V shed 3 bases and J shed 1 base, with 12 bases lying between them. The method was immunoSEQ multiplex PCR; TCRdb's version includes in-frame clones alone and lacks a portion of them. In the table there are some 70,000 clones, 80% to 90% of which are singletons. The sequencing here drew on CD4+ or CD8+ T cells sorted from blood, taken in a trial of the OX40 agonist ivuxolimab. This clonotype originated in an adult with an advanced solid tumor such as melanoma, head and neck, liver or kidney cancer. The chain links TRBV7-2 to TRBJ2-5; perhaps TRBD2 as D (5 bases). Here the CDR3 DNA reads TGTGCCAGCAGCTTCCCCGGACTCCGCCAAGAGACCCAGTACTTC. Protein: CASSFPGLRQETQYF.